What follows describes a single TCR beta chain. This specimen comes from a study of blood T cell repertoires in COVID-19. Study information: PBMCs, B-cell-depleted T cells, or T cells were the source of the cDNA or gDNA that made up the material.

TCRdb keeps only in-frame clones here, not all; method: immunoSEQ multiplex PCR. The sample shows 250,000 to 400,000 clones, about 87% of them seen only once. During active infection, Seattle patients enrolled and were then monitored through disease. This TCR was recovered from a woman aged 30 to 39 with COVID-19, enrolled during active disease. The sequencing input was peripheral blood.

The CDR3 nucleotides are TGTGCCAGCAGTGCAGGGGCCCCGTCCAACTATGGCTACACCTTC. It encodes CASSAGAPSNYGYTF. The chain is built from TRBV2 and TRBJ1-2, with D possibly matching TRBD1 (6 bases). Germline V gene sequence: CDR1 SNHLY, CDR2 FYNNEI. V lost 4 bases to trimming and J lost 2 bases, with 14 bases between them. This CDR3 has 15 amino acids.